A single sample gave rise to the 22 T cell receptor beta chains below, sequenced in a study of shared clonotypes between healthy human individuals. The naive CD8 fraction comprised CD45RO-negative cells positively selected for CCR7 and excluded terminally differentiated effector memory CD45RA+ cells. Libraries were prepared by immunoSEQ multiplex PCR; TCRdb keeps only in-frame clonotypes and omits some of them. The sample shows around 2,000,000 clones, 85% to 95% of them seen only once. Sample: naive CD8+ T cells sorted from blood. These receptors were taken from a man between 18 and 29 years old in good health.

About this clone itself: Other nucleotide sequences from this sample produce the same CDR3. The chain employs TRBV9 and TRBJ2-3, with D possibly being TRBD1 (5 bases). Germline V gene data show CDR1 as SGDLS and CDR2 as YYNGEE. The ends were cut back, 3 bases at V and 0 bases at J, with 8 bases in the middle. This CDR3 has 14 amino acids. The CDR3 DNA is TGTGCCAGCAGCGGGACACATAGCACAGATACGCAGTATTTT. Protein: CASSGTHSTDTQYF.

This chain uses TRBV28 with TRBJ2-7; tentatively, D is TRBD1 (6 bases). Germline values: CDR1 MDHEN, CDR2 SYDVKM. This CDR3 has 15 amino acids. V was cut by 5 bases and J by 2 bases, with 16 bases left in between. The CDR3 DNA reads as TGTGCCAGCAGTACTCCAGACAGGCCCCCCTACGAGCAGTACTTC. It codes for CASSTPDRPPYEQYF.

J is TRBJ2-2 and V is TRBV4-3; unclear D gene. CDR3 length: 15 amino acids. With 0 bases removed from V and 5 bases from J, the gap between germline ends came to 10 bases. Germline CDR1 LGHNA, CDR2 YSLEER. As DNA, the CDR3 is TGCGCCAGCAGCCAAGAACGGCTACTTACCGGGGAGCTGTTTTTT. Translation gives CASSQERLLTGELFF.

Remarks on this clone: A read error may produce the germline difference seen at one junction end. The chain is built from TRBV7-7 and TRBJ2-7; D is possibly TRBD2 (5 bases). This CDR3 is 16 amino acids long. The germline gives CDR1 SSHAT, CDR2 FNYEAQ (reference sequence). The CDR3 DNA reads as TGTGCTAGCAGTTCTCGACTACCTCCATTGAGGTACGAGCAGTACTTC. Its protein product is CASSSRLPPLRYEQYF.

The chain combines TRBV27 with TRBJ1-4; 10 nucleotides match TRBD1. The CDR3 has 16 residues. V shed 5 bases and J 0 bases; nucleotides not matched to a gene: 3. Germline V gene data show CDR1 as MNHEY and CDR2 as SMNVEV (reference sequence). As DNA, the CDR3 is TGTGCCAGCAGTATAGGGACAGGGGCAACTAATGAAAAACTGTTTTTT. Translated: CASSIGTGATNEKLFF.

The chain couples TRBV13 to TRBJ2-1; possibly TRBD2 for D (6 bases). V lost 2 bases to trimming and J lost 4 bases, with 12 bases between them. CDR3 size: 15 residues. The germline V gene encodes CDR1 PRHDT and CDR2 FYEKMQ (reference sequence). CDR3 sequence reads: CASSLQGGGYNEQFF. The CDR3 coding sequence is TGTGCCAGCAGCTTACAGGGAGGTGGTTACAATGAGCAGTTCTTC.

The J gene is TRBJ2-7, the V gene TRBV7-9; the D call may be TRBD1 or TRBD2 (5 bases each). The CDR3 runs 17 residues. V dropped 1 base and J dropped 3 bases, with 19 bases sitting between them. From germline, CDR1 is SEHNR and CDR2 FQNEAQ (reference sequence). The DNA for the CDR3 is TGTGCCAGCAGCTTAGTCGGGGTGGGGCAGCGATACTACGAGCAGTACTTC. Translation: CASSLVGVGQRYYEQYF.

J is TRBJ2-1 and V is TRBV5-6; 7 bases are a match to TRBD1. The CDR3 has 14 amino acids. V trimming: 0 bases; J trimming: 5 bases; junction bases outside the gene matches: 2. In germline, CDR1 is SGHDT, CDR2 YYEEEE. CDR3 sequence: CASSLVTGDNEQFF. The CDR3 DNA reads TGTGCCAGCAGCTTGGTAACAGGGGACAATGAGCAGTTCTTC.

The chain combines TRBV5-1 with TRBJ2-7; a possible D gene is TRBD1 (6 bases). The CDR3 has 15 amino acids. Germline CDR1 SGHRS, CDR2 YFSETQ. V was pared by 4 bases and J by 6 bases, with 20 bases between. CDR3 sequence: CASSPWAGEKVEQYF. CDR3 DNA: TGCGCCAGCAGCCCGTGGGCAGGGGAAAAGGTCGAGCAGTACTTC.

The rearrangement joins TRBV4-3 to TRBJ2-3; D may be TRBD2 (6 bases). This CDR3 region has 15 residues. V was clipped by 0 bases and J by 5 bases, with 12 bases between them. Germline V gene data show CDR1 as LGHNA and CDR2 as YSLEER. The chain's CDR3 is CASSQEELARDTQYF. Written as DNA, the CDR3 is TGCGCCAGCAGCCAAGAGGAGCTAGCGCGAGATACGCAGTATTTT.

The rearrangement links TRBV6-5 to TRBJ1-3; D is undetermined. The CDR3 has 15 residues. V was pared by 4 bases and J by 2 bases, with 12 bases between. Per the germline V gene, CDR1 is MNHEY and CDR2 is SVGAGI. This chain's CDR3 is CASSSSGGAGNTIYF. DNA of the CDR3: TGTGCCAGCAGTTCCTCGGGAGGAGCTGGAAACACCATATATTTT.

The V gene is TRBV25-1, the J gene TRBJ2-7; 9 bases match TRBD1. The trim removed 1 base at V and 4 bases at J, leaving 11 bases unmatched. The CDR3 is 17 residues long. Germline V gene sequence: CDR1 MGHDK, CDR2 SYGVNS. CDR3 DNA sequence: TGTGCCAGCAGTGAATTTGGTACAGGGGGCCCTACGTACGAGCAGTACTTC. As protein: CASSEFGTGGPTYEQYF.

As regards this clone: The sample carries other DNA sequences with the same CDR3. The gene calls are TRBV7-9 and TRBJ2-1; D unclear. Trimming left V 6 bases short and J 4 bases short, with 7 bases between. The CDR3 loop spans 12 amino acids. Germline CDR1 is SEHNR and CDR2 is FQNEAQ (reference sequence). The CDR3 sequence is CASSRSYNEQFF. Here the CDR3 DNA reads TGTGCCAGCAGTCGATCTTACAATGAGCAGTTCTTC.

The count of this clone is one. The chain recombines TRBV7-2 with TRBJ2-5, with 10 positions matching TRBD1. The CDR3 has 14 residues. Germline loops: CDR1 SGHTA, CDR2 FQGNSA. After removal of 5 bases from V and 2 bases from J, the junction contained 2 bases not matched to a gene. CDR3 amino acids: CASSRQGAQETQYF. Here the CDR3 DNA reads TGTGCCAGCAGCCGACAGGGGGCTCAAGAGACCCAGTACTTC.

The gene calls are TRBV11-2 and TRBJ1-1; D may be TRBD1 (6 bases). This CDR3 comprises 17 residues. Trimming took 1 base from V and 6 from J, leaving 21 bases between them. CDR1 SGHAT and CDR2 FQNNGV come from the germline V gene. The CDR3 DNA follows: TGTGCCAGCAGCTTAGTTATAGGGTGGGGCACAGGGCCTGAAGCTTTCTTT. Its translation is CASSLVIGWGTGPEAFF.

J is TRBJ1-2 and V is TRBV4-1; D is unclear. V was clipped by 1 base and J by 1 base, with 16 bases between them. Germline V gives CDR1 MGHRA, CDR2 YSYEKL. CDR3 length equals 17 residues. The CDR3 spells CASSQAAASWGNYGYTF. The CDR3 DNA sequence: TGCGCCAGCAGCCAAGCGGCTGCGTCATGGGGTAACTATGGCTACACCTTC.

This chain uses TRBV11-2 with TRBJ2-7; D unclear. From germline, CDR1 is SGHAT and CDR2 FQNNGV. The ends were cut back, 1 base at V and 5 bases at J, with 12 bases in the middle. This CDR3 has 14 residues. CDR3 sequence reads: CASSLVPFLDEQYF. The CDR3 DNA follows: TGTGCCAGCAGCTTAGTTCCGTTTCTGGACGAGCAGTACTTC.

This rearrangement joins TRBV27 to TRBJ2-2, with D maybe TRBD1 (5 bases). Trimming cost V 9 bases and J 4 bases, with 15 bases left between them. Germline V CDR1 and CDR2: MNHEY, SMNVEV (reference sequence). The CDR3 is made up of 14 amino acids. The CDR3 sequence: CASTAGLVTGELFF. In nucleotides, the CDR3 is TGTGCCAGTACGGCAGGGTTGGTCACCGGGGAGCTGTTTTTT.

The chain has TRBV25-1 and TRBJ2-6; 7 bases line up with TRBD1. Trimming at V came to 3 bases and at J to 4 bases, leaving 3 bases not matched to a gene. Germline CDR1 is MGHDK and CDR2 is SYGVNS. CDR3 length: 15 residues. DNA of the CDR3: TGTGCCAGCAGTGACGACAGGGCCGGGGCCAACGTCCTGACTTTC. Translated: CASSDDRAGANVLTF.

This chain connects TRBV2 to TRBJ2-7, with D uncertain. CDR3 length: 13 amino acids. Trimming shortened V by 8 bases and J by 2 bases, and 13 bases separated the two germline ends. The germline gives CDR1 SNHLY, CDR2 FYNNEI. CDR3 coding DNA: TGTGCCAGCTATGGTGGTCCCACCTACGAGCAGTACTTC. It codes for CASYGGPTYEQYF.

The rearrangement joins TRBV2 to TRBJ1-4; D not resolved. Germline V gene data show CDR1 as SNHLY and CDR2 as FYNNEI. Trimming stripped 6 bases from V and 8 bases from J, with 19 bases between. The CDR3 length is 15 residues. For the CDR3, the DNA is TGTGCCAGCAGCGAAATTGGAGGTATCGGGGAAAAACTGTTTTTT. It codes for CASSEIGGIGEKLFF. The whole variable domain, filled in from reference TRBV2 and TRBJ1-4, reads EPEVTQTPSHQVTQMGQEVILRCVPISNHLYFYWYRQILGQKVEFLVSFYNNEISEKSEIFDDQFSVERPDGSNFTLKIRSTKLEDSAMYFCASSEIGGIGEKLFFGSGTQLSVL.

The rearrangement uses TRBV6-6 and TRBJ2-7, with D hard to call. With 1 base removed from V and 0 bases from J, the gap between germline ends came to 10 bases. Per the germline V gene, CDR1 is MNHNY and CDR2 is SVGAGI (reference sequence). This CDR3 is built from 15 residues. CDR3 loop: CASSYWLPSSYEQYF. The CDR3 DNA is TGTGCCAGCAGTTACTGGCTCCCGAGCTCCTACGAGCAGTACTTC.